This T cell receptor beta chain was sequenced during a study of human T cells and chemical hapten exposure. Described time point: patch test 2, 6 weeks after DPC sensitization. As for treatment: therapeutic diphenylcyclopropenone sensitization with weekly scalp DPC. This clonotype has a count of ten or more. TCRdb re-called the RACE reads with MiXCR, one entry per CDR3 protein. The profile shows more than 80,000 distinct CDR3 sequences, over 9.5% of them singletons. CDR3 length equals 16 residues. Germline values: CDR1 SGHTA, CDR2 FQGNSA. Trimming took 1 base from V and 0 from J, leaving 11 bases between them.

This sequence originates from a woman aged 45 to 65 with alopecia areata. Some clones in this sample may be carry-over from other donors' samples. J is TRBJ2-3 and V is TRBV7-2; D unresolved. This material consisted of whole blood, taken in connection with sensitization to the hapten diphenylcyclopropenone (DPC). The CDR3 protein is CASSLVRLRSTDTQYF. DNA for the CDR3: TGTGCCAGCAGCTTAGTAAGGCTGAGAAGCACAGATACGCAGTATTTT.